The 24 T cell receptor beta chains in this list originate from one sample, sequenced in a study of blood T cell repertoires in COVID-19. Sequencing used immunoSEQ multiplex PCR; TCRdb keeps in-frame clones, though not all of them. Among under 300,000 clones, approximately 92% were seen once, and the ten largest hold approximately 4.6%. The sample taken for sequencing was peripheral blood. Source of these receptors: a woman aged 35 to 49 who had recovered from COVID-19.

This chain joins TRBV6-1 and TRBJ1-1; 7 bases are a match to TRBD1. Trimming took 3 bases from V and 2 from J; bases not matched to a gene: 3. CDR1 and CDR2 from the germline V gene are MNHNS and SASEGT. This CDR3 region has 14 residues. CDR3 sequence reads: CASSDNRGNTEAFF. The CDR3 DNA reads as TGTGCCAGCAGTGATAACAGGGGAAACACTGAAGCTTTCTTT.

The chain recombines TRBV29-1 with TRBJ2-7; D not resolved. CDR3 length equals 11 residues. Germline V gene data show CDR1 as SQVTM and CDR2 as ANQGSEA. V dropped 7 bases and J dropped 7 bases, with 14 bases sitting between them. CDR3 in amino acids: CSAHNAWEQYF. Here the CDR3 DNA reads TGCAGCGCCCACAACGCTTGGGAGCAGTACTTC.

The CDR3 region has the DNA TGTGCCATTGGACAGGAAGCCGGTGGCTACACCTTC. Its translation is CAIGQEAGGYTF. The chain carries TRBV10-3 and TRBJ1-2, with 7 positions matching TRBD1. With 9 bases clipped from V and 7 bases from J, the junction kept 8 bases outside the gene matches. This CDR3 contains 12 residues. Germline CDR1 is ENHRY and CDR2 is SYGVKD.

Worth noting for this clone: Other DNA sequences in the sample encode the same CDR3. V gene TRBV28 combines with J gene TRBJ1-4; perhaps TRBD1 as D (6 bases). This CDR3 has 13 residues. From germline, CDR1 is MDHEN and CDR2 SYDVKM. The V end was cut by 2 bases, the J end by 6 bases, with 7 bases between. CDR3 sequence reads: CASSLGGDEKLFF. The CDR3 DNA reads as TGTGCCAGCAGTTTAGGGGGCGATGAAAAACTGTTTTTT.

The V and J genes are TRBV19 and TRBJ1-2; TRBD1 might be the D (5 bases). V lost 4 bases, J lost 0 bases, and 12 bases lay in between. Per germline, CDR1 LNHDA and CDR2 SQIVND (reference sequence). The CDR3 length is 15 residues. The CDR3 region has the DNA TGTGCCAGTAGTACCCAGGGCTGGGCTAACTATGGCTACACCTTC. It specifies CASSTQGWANYGYTF.

The J gene is TRBJ1-2, the V gene TRBV18; 8 bases are a match to TRBD1. The germline CDR1 and CDR2 sequences are KGHSH and LQKENI. The V and J ends lost 5 bases and 4 bases, in that order; junction bases with no gene match: 6. CDR3 length: 14 amino acids. The DNA for the CDR3 is TGTGCCAGCTCAGCAGGGGGCCCTATCTATGGCTACACCTTC. Translated: CASSAGGPIYGYTF.

As DNA, the CDR3 is TGTGCCAGCACTAGGGCTAGCGGGAGCTTGGAGACCCAGTACTTC. Translated, it gives CASTRASGSLETQYF. The rearrangement links TRBV27 to TRBJ2-5; TRBD2 matches at 10 bases. Germline V gene sequence: CDR1 MNHEY, CDR2 SMNVEV (reference sequence). The CDR3 has 15 residues. Trimming removed 7 bases from V and 5 bases from J; junction bases left unmatched: 10.

V usage is TRBV5-1 and J usage is TRBJ2-1; 10 bases are a match to TRBD2. V lost 4 bases, J lost 8 bases, and 9 bases stayed unmatched. The CDR3 is 15 residues long. CDR1 and CDR2 (germline): SGHRS, YFSETQ. CDR3 loop: CASSPLAGEDDEQFF. CDR3 sequence (DNA): TGCGCCAGCAGCCCTCTAGCGGGGGAAGACGATGAGCAGTTCTTC.

The V call is TRBV7-2, the J call TRBJ2-5; D is ambiguous. The CDR3 is made up of 15 amino acids. Trimming left V 5 bases short and J 3 bases short, with 16 bases between. Per germline, CDR1 SGHTA and CDR2 FQGNSA. This chain's CDR3 is CASSPGGAAKETQYF. The CDR3 bases are TGTGCCAGCAGCCCTGGTGGCGCGGCCAAAGAGACCCAGTACTTC.

The chain links TRBV2 to TRBJ1-4; possibly TRBD1 for D (5 bases). In germline, CDR1 is SNHLY, CDR2 FYNNEI. This CDR3 comprises 13 residues. V lost 3 bases to trimming and J lost 6 bases, with 8 bases between them. Written as DNA, the CDR3 is TGTGCCAGCAGTGAGGCAGGGCATGAAAAACTGTTTTTT. It codes for CASSEAGHEKLFF.

This chain's CDR3 is CASRLAGVYEQYF. The CDR3 DNA reads as TGTGCCAGCAGACTAGCGGGGGTCTACGAGCAGTACTTC. The chain joins TRBV28 to TRBJ2-7; 11 positions match TRBD2. V trimming: 6 bases; J trimming: 3 bases; junction bases outside the gene matches: 1. CDR1 is MDHEN and CDR2 is SYDVKM in the germline V gene. The CDR3 totals 13 residues.

CDR3 amino acids: CASSWAGTGHTGELFF. The CDR3 DNA follows: TGTGCCAGCAGTTGGGCCGGGACAGGGCACACCGGGGAGCTGTTTTTT. The chain links TRBV27 to TRBJ2-2; 9 bases map to TRBD1. Germline loops: CDR1 MNHEY, CDR2 SMNVEV (reference sequence). V trimming: 4 bases; J trimming: 3 bases; junction bases outside the gene matches: 6. The CDR3 has 16 residues.

The genes are TRBV2 and TRBJ1-5, with D uncertain. Trimming shortened V by 3 bases and J by 8 bases, and 5 bases separated the two germline ends. The germline gives CDR1 SNHLY, CDR2 FYNNEI. This CDR3 comprises 11 residues. In nucleotides, the CDR3 is TGTGCCAGCAGTGATCAGGAGCCCCAGCATTTT. Translated, it gives CASSDQEPQHF.

A note on this clone: Other DNA variants within this sample encode the same CDR3. J is TRBJ1-2 and V is TRBV19; 8 bases map to TRBD1. Germline V gives CDR1 LNHDA, CDR2 SQIVND (reference sequence). Trimming at V came to 2 bases and at J to 4 bases, leaving 3 bases not matched to a gene. This CDR3 has 14 amino acids. CDR3 sequence reads: CASSIQGASYGYTF. CDR3 coding DNA: TGTGCCAGTAGTATACAGGGGGCAAGCTATGGCTACACCTTC.

The rearrangement joins TRBV30 to TRBJ1-4; tentatively, D is TRBD1 (6 bases). Germline V gene data show CDR1 as GTSNPN and CDR2 as SVGIG (reference sequence). CDR3 length: 13 amino acids. Trimming took off 5 bases at V and 3 bases at J, with 10 bases between the two ends. CDR3 loop: CAWEQGANEKLFF. The CDR3 DNA is TGTGCCTGGGAACAGGGCGCTAATGAAAAACTGTTTTTT.

A note on this clone: One junction end disagrees with the germline gene, perhaps due to a read error. This sequence joins TRBV6-6 and TRBJ2-3, with D maybe TRBD1 (6 bases). The CDR3 contains 13 residues. The V gene's germline CDR1 is MNHNY and CDR2 SVGAGI (reference sequence). CDR3 nucleotide sequence: TGTGCCAGCAGTTACTCGAACAGGGACGGTGGGATATTT. As protein: CASSYSNRDGGIF.

This chain connects TRBV27 to TRBJ1-3; D is perhaps TRBD1 (6 bases). Germline lookup yields CDR1 MNHEY and CDR2 SMNVEV (reference sequence). There are 14 residues in the CDR3. V lost 8 bases and J 3 bases, leaving 14 bases between the germline ends. Here the CDR3 DNA reads TGTGCCAGCCGTCCGACAGGTCGTGGAAACACCATATATTTT. The encoded protein is CASRPTGRGNTIYF.

The genes are TRBV28 and TRBJ1-6; D is uncertain. Germline assignment: CDR1 MDHEN and CDR2 SYDVKM. V lost 3 bases and J 4 bases, leaving 10 bases between the germline ends. This CDR3 is built from 15 residues. This CDR3 is CASSLRVEYNSPLHF. In nucleotides, the CDR3 is TGTGCCAGCAGTTTGCGGGTAGAGTATAATTCACCCCTCCACTTT.

This rearrangement joins TRBV5-1 to TRBJ2-1; 13 bases are shared with TRBD2. This CDR3 spans 14 amino acids. V lost 7 bases to trimming and J lost 6 bases; unmatched junction nucleotides: 4. Germline V CDR1 and CDR2: SGHRS, YFSETQ. CDR3 sequence: CASAGTSGANEQFF. The CDR3 coding sequence is TGCGCCAGCGCCGGGACTAGCGGGGCCAATGAGCAGTTCTTC.

This chain joins TRBV15 and TRBJ2-1; perhaps TRBD2 as D (6 bases). This CDR3 is 15 amino acids long. Trimming removed 6 bases at V and 5 bases at J, with 17 bases between. Germline V gene data show CDR1 as LNHNV and CDR2 as YYDKDF (reference sequence). In DNA, the CDR3 is TGTGCCACCAGAGCGGGCGTACCAAGCGACAATGAGCAGTTCTTC. Its translation is CATRAGVPSDNEQFF.

This clone was observed a few times. The chain is built from TRBV2 and TRBJ1-5; TRBD1 agrees at 8 bases. There are 15 residues in the CDR3. V was clipped by 9 bases and J by 4 bases; unmatched bases: 11. The germline V gene has CDR1 SNHLY and CDR2 FYNNEI. CDR3 DNA: TGTGCCAGGGGGACCGGGACAGGTAAAAATCAGCCCCAGCATTTT. Translation: CARGTGTGKNQPQHF.

The V and J genes are TRBV7-8 and TRBJ2-7; 9 bases are a match to TRBD2. The CDR3 length is 15 residues. CDR1 is SGHVS, CDR2 FQNEAQ, per germline. Germline trimming cut 2 bases from V and 3 bases from J; bases unmatched to any gene: 5. The CDR3 here is CASSLLAGTGYEQYV. The DNA for the CDR3 is TGTGCCAGCAGCTTACTAGCGGGAACTGGCTACGAGCAGTACGTC.

The chain's CDR3 is CAAGLAPTGELFF. CDR3 DNA: TGTGCCGCCGGACTAGCGCCTACCGGGGAGCTGTTTTTT. The rearrangement uses TRBV6-6 and TRBJ2-2; 9 bases align to TRBD2. The germline V gene encodes CDR1 MNHNY and CDR2 SVGAGI (reference sequence). The V and J ends lost 11 bases and 5 bases, in that order; junction bases with no gene match: 6. The CDR3 length is 13 residues.

The chain is built from TRBV18 and TRBJ1-1; D may be TRBD1 (5 bases). The germline gives CDR1 KGHSH, CDR2 LQKENI. Trimming shortened V by 3 bases and J by 11 bases, and 10 bases separated the two germline ends. CDR3 length: 11 amino acids. CDR3 sequence: CASSPQGVAFF. DNA of the CDR3: TGTGCCAGCTCACCCCAGGGCGTCGCTTTCTTT.